The TCR beta chain under discussion was sequenced for a study of T cells after yellow fever vaccination. Trimming left V 5 bases short and J 2 bases short, with 9 bases between. In germline, CDR1 is DFQATT, CDR2 SNEGSKA (reference sequence). There are 12 residues in the CDR3. UMIs and a universal primer site were added when TCR cDNA was made by 5'RACE template switching. A single record per CDR3 protein comes from TCRdb applying MiXCR to the 5' RACE reads. The profile shows under 550,000 distinct CDR3 sequences, 20% to 25% of them singletons. This clonotype was detected only a few times. The antigen is unknown. Findings and caveats of the study: Though it reached lower strength, the secondary response hit its peak faster, day 5 versus 15. Subsequent to the booster, the majority of primary-vaccination clones reappeared (less than 97% CD4, approximately 90% CD8).

The genes are TRBV20-1 and TRBJ1-1, with D perhaps TRBD1 (5 bases). This TCR derives from a man younger than 30 who received the YFV17D yellow fever vaccine. The specimen comprised PBMCs, sampled more than 20 days after the first yellow fever vaccination. The CDR3 DNA is TGCAGTGCTCCCGACAGTAACACTGAAGCTTTCTTT. Translating it yields CSAPDSNTEAFF.